This entry features one T cell receptor (beta chain) sequence. Its antigen remains unidentified. In the original workflow: Out-of-frame sequences were removed, leaving around 2,000,000 distinct TCRbeta sequences. Here immunoSEQ multiplex PCR was the method, and the copy in TCRdb shows in-frame clones only, minus some. The V and J calls and clone size are taken from that table; D and trimming were inferred from the DNA. Of some 44,000 clones in the sample, 76% are singletons; the top ten hold around 2%. The record originates from a study of memory CD4+ T cells and cytomegalovirus serostatus. Per the germline V gene, CDR1 is MNHNS and CDR2 is SASEGT. CDR3 size: 14 residues. V gave up 2 bases and J gave up 6 bases; unmatched junction bases: 1. The sort gate was single viable CD3+CD4+CD8-CD45RO+ cells for memory CD4+ T cells. Overall study findings and caveats: A US-trained random forest predicted CMV serostatus with median AUC around 0.9.

V usage is TRBV6-1 and J usage is TRBJ2-4, with 10 bases fitting TRBD2. The sequencing sample was made of memory CD4+ T cells from blood. The source of this sequence is an adult in good health and CMV-seronegative. CDR3 sequence (DNA): TGTGCCAGCAGTGAATTAGCGGGGGGAAACATTCAGTACTTC. Translating it yields CASSELAGGNIQYF.